The clone carrying this T cell receptor delta chain is labeled large (0.1 to 1%). What it binds is not known. This record comes from a study of delta chains in infants with herpesvirus infections. Turning to the study itself: Infants in Uganda were tracked from birth through primary CMV infection. Overall study results and limits: The public clonotype appeared only at the first post-infection time point. Later infection age appeared linked to lower public-clonotype frequency among Vdelta1 cells.

The germline V gene encodes CDR1 GEAIGNYY and CDR2 EKD. The CDR3 runs 15 residues. The ends were cut back, 2 bases at V and 1 base at J, with 10 bases in the middle. Reverse transcription of PBMC RNA used primers specific for the gamma and delta chains. TCRdb redid clone calling on the RT-PCR reads using CATT. This table has approximately 800 delta-chain clones, about 21% appearing once. This sequence was found in a human donor who was a Ugandan infant, either HIV-exposed or HIV-unexposed (not recorded which). This sequence joins TRDV2 and TRDJ2; D not certain. Sequenced material: peripheral blood, taken at time point 2 of longitudinal follow-up. The CDR3 region is CACDSLRDLTAQLFF. CDR3 in DNA: TGTGCCTGTGACAGCCTGAGGGATTTGACAGCACAACTCTTCTTT.